The 17 T cell receptor beta chains below all came from one sample that was sequenced in a study of CD8+CD57+ T cells in acquired aplastic anemia. Genomic DNA provided the template from which TCR beta VDJ and CDR3 profiles were obtained. TCRdb processed the reads anew with MiXCR; each CDR3 protein has one entry. The sample consists of 300,000 or so distinct CDR3 sequences, approximately 56% of them appearing once. Sequenced sample: sorted CD4+, CD8+, or CD8+CD57+ T cells (not recorded which) from PBMCs. Every receptor here comes from a human donor with severe aplastic anemia or a healthy control (not recorded which).

The V gene is TRBV30, the J gene TRBJ2-7; TRBD2 matches 7 bases. The CDR3 consists of 14 residues. V lost 2 bases to trimming and J lost 1 base; unmatched junction nucleotides: 5. From germline, CDR1 is GTSNPN and CDR2 SVGIG (reference sequence). CDR3 sequence reads: CAWSLGGRSYEQYF. The DNA of the CDR3 is TGTGCCTGGAGTTTGGGGGGGAGGTCCTACGAGCAGTACTTC. The full variable domain, completed using reference TRBV30 and TRBJ2-7, is SQTIHQWPATLVQPVGSPLSLECTVEGTSNPNLYWYRQAAGRGLQLLFYSVGIGQISSEVPQNLSASRPQDRQFILSSKKLLLSDSGFYLCAWSLGGRSYEQYFGPGTRLTVT.

V usage is TRBV19 and J usage is TRBJ1-2; D may be TRBD1 (5 bases). This CDR3 has 13 amino acids. From germline, CDR1 is LNHDA and CDR2 SQIVND (reference sequence). CDR3 nucleotide sequence: TGTGACAAAAACCCGGGGCTCCGCTATGGCTACACCTTC. This sequence encodes CDKNPGLRYGYTF.

The chain is built from TRBV20-1 and TRBJ2-7; TRBD2 is a possible D gene (6 bases). V was pared by 4 bases and J by 5 bases, with 12 bases between. Germline CDR1 and CDR2: DFQATT and SNEGSKA (reference sequence). The CDR3 length is 12 residues. For the CDR3, the DNA is TGCAGTGCTACAGGGCCGGGGGACGAGCAGTACTTC. Residues: CSATGPGDEQYF.

The chain has TRBV20-1 and TRBJ1-3; no clear D gene. The germline CDR1 and CDR2 sequences are DFQATT and SNEGSKA (reference sequence). The V and J ends lost 1 base and 0 bases respectively, with 4 bases between them. The CDR3 sequence is 13 residues long. CDR3 coding DNA: TGCAGTGCTAGAGTAAGCTCTGGAAACACCATATATTTT. This codes for CSARVSSGNTIYF.

V is TRBV12-3 or TRBV12-4 and J is TRBJ2-5, with 12 positions matching TRBD1. The CDR3 has 14 amino acids. The ends lost 4 bases at V and 5 bases at J; junction bases unmatched: 2. In DNA form, the CDR3 reads TGTGCCAGCAGTTGGGACAGGGGGCTTGAGACCCAGTACTTC. The encoded protein is CASSWDRGLETQYF.

This sequence joins TRBV7-9 and TRBJ2-7, with 7 nucleotides matching TRBD1. CDR3 length: 14 amino acids. Looked up from germline, CDR1 is SEHNR and CDR2 is FQNEAQ (reference sequence). The J segment lost 3 bases and the V segment lost 5 bases, leaving 7 bases of the junction unmatched. CDR3 residues: CASSTHRDSYEQYF. The CDR3 nucleotides read TGTGCCAGCAGCACTCACCGGGACAGCTACGAGCAGTACTTC. Looking up the rest from reference TRBV7-9 and TRBJ2-7 gives the full variable domain: DTGVSQNPRHKITKRGQNVTFRCDPISEHNRLYWYRQTLGQGPEFLTYFQNEAQLEKSRLLSDRFSAERPKGSFSTLEIQRTEQGDSAMYLCASSTHRDSYEQYFGPGTRLTVT.

This rearrangement joins TRBV29-1 to TRBJ2-7; 7 bases align to TRBD2. Germline loops: CDR1 SQVTM, CDR2 ANQGSEA. V shed 6 bases and J 5 bases; nucleotides not matched to a gene: 7. CDR3 size: 12 residues. The chain's CDR3 is CSVWEGLNEQYF. The DNA for the CDR3 is TGCAGCGTGTGGGAGGGACTGAACGAGCAGTACTTC.

This clonotype was found a few times. This chain uses TRBV20-1 with TRBJ2-7; the match to TRBD2 covers 9 bases. Germline V CDR1 and CDR2: DFQATT, SNEGSKA (reference sequence). V was clipped by 6 bases and J by 7 bases; unmatched bases: 13. CDR3 length: 14 residues. CDR3 nucleotides: TGCAGTGCCAGCCGTCTAGCGGGGAAGGGGGAGCAGTACTTC. As protein: CSASRLAGKGEQYF.

The V call is TRBV2, the J call TRBJ2-1, with 10 positions matching TRBD2. This CDR3 is 15 amino acids long. CDR1 is SNHLY, CDR2 FYNNEI, per germline. The trim removed 6 bases at V and 4 bases at J, leaving 6 bases unmatched. The CDR3 region is CASRTSGTEYNEQFF. CDR3 in DNA: TGTGCCAGCAGAACTAGCGGGACAGAATACAATGAGCAGTTCTTC.

The chain has TRBV19 and TRBJ1-6; tentative D call: TRBD1 (6 bases). CDR1 is LNHDA and CDR2 is SQIVND in the germline V gene (reference sequence). Trimming stripped 6 bases from V and 3 bases from J, with 15 bases between. The CDR3 length is 16 residues. The CDR3 loop is CASRITGNGYNSPLHF. The CDR3 DNA follows: TGTGCCAGTAGAATCACAGGGAACGGCTATAATTCACCCCTCCACTTT.

Only a few counts were recorded for this clonotype. This clone may be a read error of a much larger clone one base away. Because the CDR3's place on the DNA is in doubt, the DNA is left out and the CDR3 is given as listed by TCRdb. This chain joins TRBV9 and TRBJ2-5; TRBD2 is the table's D call, not checked against the DNA. The CDR3 sequence runs 18 residues, both termini included. Germline CDR1 SGDLS, CDR2 YYNGEE. CDR3 amino acids: CASSVAEGSGGFQETRYF.

Remarks on this clonotype: The final CDR3 position lacks the conserved phenylalanine or tryptophan, pointing to a likely read error. The chain recombines TRBV20-1 with TRBJ2-7; D possibly corresponds to TRBD2 (7 bases). Trimming took off 0 bases at V and 4 bases at J, with 19 bases between the two ends. The CDR3 is 16 residues long. In germline, CDR1 is DFQATT, CDR2 SNEGSKA (reference sequence). The CDR3 DNA reads as TGCAGTGCTAGAGATCAGAACAGGGCGGGGGATTACGAGCAGTACTCC. Protein: CSARDQNRAGDYEQYS.

The chain carries TRBV10-3 and TRBJ1-4, with a tentative D call TRBD1 (5 bases). CDR1 and CDR2 from the germline V gene are ENHRY and SYGVKD. CDR3 length: 13 amino acids. V dropped 7 bases and J dropped 8 bases, with 14 bases sitting between them. The CDR3 nucleotides are TGTGCCATCAAGAGGGACGAAGAGGAAAAACTGTTTTTT. Amino acid sequence: CAIKRDEEEKLFF.

This chain links TRBV15 with TRBJ2-7; 11 nucleotides align to TRBD2. Germline CDR1 LNHNV, CDR2 YYDKDF (reference sequence). CDR3 size: 14 residues. J lost 6 bases, V lost 1 base, and 2 bases had no gene match. The CDR3 nucleotides read TGTGCCACCAGCAGAGGTAGCGGGGGGGCCGAGCAGTACTTC. Translating gives CATSRGSGGAEQYF.

The chain joins TRBV7-2 to TRBJ2-1; 7 nucleotides agree with TRBD2. The CDR3 has 17 amino acids. Germline CDR1 SGHTA, CDR2 FQGNSA. Trimming at V came to 4 bases and at J to 0 bases, leaving 9 bases not matched to a gene. CDR3 nucleotide sequence: TGTGCCAGCAGCTCCGGGGGGTCCTTGGGCTCCTACAATGAGCAGTTCTTC. It encodes CASSSGGSLGSYNEQFF.

This rearrangement joins TRBV7-8 to TRBJ2-5; D call uncertain. Per germline, CDR1 SGHVS and CDR2 FQNEAQ. The CDR3 totals 13 residues. The V end was cut by 1 base, the J end by 2 bases, with 5 bases between. CDR3 in DNA: TGTGCCAGCAGCTTAGTGCATCAAGAGACCCAGTACTTC. This codes for CASSLVHQETQYF.

V is TRBV25-1 and J is TRBJ2-1, with 9 bases aligning to TRBD1. CDR3 size: 14 residues. V shed 8 bases, J shed 4 bases, and the junction held 6 bases outside the gene matches. Germline CDR1 reads MGHDK; CDR2 reads SYGVNS. The CDR3 protein is CASQDRGNYNEQFF. The CDR3 DNA reads as TGTGCCAGCCAGGACAGGGGAAATTACAATGAGCAGTTCTTC.